Below are 2 T cell receptor beta chains sequenced from a single sample in a study of T cell repertoires in cytomegalovirus infection. TCRdb independently ran MiXCR on the reads; one entry per CDR3 protein. Of about a million distinct CDR3 sequences listed, about a third are singletons. These TCRs are of unknown antigen specificity. The sample here was cultured CD8+ T cells from PBMCs, taken from culture after CMV antigen stimulation. These receptors were taken from a human donor in good health (CMV status not recorded). Some clones in this sample may be carry-over from other donors' samples.

This sequence joins TRBV13 and TRBJ1-1; D is undetermined. The CDR3 length is 13 residues. Trimming removed 1 base from V and 4 bases from J, with 7 bases in between. Germline lookup yields CDR1 PRHDT and CDR2 FYEKMQ (reference sequence). CDR3 nucleotides: TGTGCCAGCAGCTTAGTGAAGGGCACTGAAGCTTTCTTT. This sequence encodes CASSLVKGTEAFF.

J is TRBJ2-2 and V is TRBV7-8; 7 nucleotides match TRBD1. Trimming took 4 bases from V and 7 from J; bases not matched to a gene: 6. Germline values: CDR1 SGHVS, CDR2 FQNEAQ. The CDR3 spans 14 residues. In nucleotides, the CDR3 is TGTGCCAGCAGCTCCAGGGGGTATGGCGGGGAGCTGTTTTTT. It codes for CASSSRGYGGELFF.